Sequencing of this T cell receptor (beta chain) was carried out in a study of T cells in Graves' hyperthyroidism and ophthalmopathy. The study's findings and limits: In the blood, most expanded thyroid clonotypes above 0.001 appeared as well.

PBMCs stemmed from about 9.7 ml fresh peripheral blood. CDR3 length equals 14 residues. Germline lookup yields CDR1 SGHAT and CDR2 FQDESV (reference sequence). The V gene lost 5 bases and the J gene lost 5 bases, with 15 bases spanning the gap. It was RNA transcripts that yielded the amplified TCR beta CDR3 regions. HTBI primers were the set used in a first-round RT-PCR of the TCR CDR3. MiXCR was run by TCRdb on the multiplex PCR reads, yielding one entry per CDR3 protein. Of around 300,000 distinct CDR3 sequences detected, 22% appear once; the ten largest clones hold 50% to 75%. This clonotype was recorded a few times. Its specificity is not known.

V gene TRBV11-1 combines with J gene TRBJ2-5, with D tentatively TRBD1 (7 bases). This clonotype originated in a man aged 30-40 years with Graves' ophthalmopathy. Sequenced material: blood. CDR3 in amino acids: CASSTRGAAETQYF. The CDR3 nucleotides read TGTGCCAGCAGCACCAGGGGGGCGGCGGAGACCCAGTACTTC.